This TCR beta chain comes out of a study of OX40 agonist ivuxolimab in advanced cancers. Study-wide context: Three patients showed partial responses: one hepatocellular carcinoma and two cutaneous melanoma cases. Broader study findings: Clonal expansion among partial responders at 0.1-3.0 mg/kg ranked near the lowest.

Generated by immunoSEQ multiplex PCR, the TCRdb table keeps only in-frame clones and is missing some. Of about 88,000 clones in the sample, around nine tenths were seen once. Autoimmune disease history or systemic immunosuppression disqualified patients. Regarding this clone: What it binds is unknown.

From germline, CDR1 is MNHGY and CDR2 SAAAGT. This CDR3 is built from 14 residues. The germline V and J ends were trimmed by 0 bases and 9 bases, with 12 bases remaining between them. The sample consisted of CD4+ or CD8+ T cells sorted from blood, taken in a trial of the OX40 agonist ivuxolimab. The gene calls are TRBV6-8 and TRBJ2-4; a possible D gene is TRBD2 (6 bases). The source is an adult with an advanced solid tumor such as melanoma, head and neck, liver or kidney cancer. CDR3 amino acids: CASSYSRGIVIQYF. CDR3 bases: TGTGCCAGCAGTTACTCCCGGGGGATAGTCATTCAGTACTTC.